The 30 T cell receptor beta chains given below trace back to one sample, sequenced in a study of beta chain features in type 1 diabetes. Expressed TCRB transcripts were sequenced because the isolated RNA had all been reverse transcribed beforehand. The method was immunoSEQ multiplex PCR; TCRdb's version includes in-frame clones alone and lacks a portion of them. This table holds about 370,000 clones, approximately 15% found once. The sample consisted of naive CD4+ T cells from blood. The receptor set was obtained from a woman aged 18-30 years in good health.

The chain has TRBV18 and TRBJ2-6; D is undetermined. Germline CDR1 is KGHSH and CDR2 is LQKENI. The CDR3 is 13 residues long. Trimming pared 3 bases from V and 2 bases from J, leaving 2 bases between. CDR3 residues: CASSPTGANVLTF. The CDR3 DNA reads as TGTGCCAGCTCACCTACTGGGGCCAACGTCCTGACTTTC.

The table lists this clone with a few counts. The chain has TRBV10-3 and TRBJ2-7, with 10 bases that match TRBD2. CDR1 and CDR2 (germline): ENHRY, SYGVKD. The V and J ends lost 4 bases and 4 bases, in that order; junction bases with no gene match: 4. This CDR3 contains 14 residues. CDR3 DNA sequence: TGTGCCATCAGTGGTGCTAGCGGGAGTTACGAGCAGTACTTC. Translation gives CAISGASGSYEQYF.

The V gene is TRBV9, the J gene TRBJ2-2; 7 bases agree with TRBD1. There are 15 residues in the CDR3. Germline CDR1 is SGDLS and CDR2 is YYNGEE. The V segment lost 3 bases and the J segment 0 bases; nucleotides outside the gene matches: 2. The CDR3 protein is CASSAGQPNTGELFF. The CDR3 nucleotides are TGTGCCAGCAGCGCGGGACAGCCGAACACCGGGGAGCTGTTTTTT.

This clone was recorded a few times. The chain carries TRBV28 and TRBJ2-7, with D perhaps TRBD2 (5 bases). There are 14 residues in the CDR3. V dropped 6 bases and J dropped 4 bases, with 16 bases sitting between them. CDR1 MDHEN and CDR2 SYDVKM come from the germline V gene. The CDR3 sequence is CASSPPPGNYEQYF. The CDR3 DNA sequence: TGTGCCAGCAGCCCCCCGCCCGGGAATTACGAGCAGTACTTC. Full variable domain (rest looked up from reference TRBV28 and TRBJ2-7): DVKVTQSSRYLVKRTGEKVFLECVQDMDHENMFWYRQDPGLGLRLIYFSYDVKMKEKGDIPEGYSVSREKKERFSLILESASTNQTSMYLCASSPPPGNYEQYFGPGTRLTVT.

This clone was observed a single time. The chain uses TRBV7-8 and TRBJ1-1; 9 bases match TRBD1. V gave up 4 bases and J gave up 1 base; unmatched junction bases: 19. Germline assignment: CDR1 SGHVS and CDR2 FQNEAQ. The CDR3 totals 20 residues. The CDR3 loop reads CASSSGQGTIRAPTNTEAFF. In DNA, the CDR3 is TGTGCCAGCAGCTCGGGACAGGGAACCATCAGGGCCCCAACGAACACTGAAGCTTTCTTT.

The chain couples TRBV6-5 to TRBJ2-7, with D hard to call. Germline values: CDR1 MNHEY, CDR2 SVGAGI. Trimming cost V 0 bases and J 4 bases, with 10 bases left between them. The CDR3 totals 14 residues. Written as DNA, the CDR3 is TGTGCCAGCAGTTACTCGGCTCGAAGTTACGAGCAGTACTTC. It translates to CASSYSARSYEQYF.

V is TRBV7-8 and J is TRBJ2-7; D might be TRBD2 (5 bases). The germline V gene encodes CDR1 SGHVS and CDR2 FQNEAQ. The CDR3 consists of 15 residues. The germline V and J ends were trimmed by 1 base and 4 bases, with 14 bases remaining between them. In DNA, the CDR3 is TGTGCCAGCAGCTTAGACCGACCTCGGGAATACGAGCAGTACTTC. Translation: CASSLDRPREYEQYF.

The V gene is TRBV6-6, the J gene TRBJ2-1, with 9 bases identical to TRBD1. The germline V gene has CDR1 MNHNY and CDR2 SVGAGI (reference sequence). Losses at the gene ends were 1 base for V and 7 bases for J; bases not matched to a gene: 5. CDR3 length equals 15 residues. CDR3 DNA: TGTGCCAGCAGTTACTTGGGACAGGGAGGAAATGAGCAGTTCTTC. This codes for CASSYLGQGGNEQFF.

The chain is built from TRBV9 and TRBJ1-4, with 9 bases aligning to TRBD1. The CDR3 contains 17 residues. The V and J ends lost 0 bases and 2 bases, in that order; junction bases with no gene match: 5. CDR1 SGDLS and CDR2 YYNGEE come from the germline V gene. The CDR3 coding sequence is TGTGCCAGCAGCGTAGGCACAGGGGGCCGGACTAATGAAAAACTGTTTTTT. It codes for CASSVGTGGRTNEKLFF.

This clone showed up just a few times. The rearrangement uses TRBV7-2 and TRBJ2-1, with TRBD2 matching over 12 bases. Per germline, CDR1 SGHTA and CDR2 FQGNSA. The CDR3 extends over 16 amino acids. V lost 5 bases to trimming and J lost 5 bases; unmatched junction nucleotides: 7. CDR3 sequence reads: CASSPPGLAGDNEQFF. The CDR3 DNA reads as TGTGCCAGCAGCCCCCCGGGACTAGCGGGTGACAATGAGCAGTTCTTC.

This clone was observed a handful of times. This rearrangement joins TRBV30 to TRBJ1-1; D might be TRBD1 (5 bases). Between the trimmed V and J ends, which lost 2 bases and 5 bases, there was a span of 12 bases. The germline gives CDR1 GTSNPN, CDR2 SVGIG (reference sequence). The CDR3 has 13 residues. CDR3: CAWSRDLGTEAFF. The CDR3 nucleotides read TGTGCCTGGAGTCGGGACTTGGGAACTGAAGCTTTCTTT.

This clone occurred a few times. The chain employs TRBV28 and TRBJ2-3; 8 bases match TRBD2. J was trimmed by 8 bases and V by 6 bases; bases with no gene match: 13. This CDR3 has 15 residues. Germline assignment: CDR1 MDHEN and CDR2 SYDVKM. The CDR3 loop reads CASSPGTRAVTTQYF. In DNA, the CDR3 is TGTGCCAGCAGCCCCGGGACTAGGGCGGTTACTACGCAGTATTTT.

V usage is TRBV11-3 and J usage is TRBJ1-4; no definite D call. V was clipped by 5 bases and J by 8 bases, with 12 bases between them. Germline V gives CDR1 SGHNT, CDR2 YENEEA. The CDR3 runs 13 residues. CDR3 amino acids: CASSRGFGEKLFF. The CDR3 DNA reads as TGTGCCAGCAGCAGAGGGTTCGGAGAAAAACTGTTTTTT.

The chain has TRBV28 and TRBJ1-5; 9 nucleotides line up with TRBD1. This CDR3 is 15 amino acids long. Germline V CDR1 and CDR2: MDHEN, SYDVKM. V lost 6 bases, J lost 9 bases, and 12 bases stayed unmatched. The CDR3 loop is CASSPPGTGQRPQHF. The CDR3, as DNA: TGTGCCAGCAGCCCCCCTGGGACAGGGCAAAGGCCCCAGCATTTT.

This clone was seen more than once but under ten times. Here the CDR3 reads CASSQLHYEQYF. For the CDR3, the DNA is TGTGCCAGCAGCCAATTACACTACGAGCAGTACTTC. The rearrangement links TRBV14 to TRBJ2-7, with D unclear. V was shortened by 2 bases and J by 3 bases, with 5 bases between the two germline ends. CDR1 and CDR2 from the germline V gene are SGHDN and FVKESK. The CDR3 extends over 12 amino acids.

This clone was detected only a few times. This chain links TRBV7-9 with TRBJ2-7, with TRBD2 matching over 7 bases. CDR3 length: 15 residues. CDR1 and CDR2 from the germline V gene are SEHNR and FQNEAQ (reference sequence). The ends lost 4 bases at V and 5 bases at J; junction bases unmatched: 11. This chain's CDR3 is CASSSSGRVLDEQYF. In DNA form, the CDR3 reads TGTGCCAGCAGCTCCTCAGGGAGGGTTTTGGACGAGCAGTACTTC.

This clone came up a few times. The CDR3 loop reads CASSQASFGGGTDTQYF. The DNA of the CDR3 is TGTGCCAGCAGCCAAGCTTCTTTTGGGGGGGGCACAGATACGCAGTATTTT. V is TRBV4-2 and J is TRBJ2-3; 7 nucleotides line up with TRBD2. Trimming removed 1 base from V and 1 base from J; junction bases left unmatched: 8. The germline CDR1 and CDR2 sequences are LGHNA and YNFKEQ. The CDR3 spans 17 residues.

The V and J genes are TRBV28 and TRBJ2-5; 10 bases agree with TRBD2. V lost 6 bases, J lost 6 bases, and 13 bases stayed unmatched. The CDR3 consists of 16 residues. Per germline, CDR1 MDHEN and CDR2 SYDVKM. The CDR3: CASSPRRLAGGKTQYF. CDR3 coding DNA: TGTGCCAGCAGCCCACGCAGACTAGCGGGTGGGAAGACCCAGTACTTC.

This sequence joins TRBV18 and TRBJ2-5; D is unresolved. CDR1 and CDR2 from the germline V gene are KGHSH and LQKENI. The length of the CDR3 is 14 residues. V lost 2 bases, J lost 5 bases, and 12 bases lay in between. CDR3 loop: CASSPSPPRETQYF. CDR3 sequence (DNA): TGTGCCAGCTCACCATCTCCCCCCCGGGAGACCCAGTACTTC. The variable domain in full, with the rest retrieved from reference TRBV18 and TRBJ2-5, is NAGVMQNPRHLVRRRGQEARLRCSPMKGHSHVYWYRQLPEEGLKFMVYLQKENIIDESGMPKERFSAEFPKEGPSILRIQQVVRGDSAAYFCASSPSPPRETQYFGPGTRLLVL.

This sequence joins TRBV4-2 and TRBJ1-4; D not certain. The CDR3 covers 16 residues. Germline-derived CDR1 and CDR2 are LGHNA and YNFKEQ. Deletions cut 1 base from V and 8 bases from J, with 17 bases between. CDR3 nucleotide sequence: TGTGCCAGCAGCCAAGGGGCAGGCGGGCCGAAGGAAAAACTGTTTTTT. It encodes CASSQGAGGPKEKLFF.

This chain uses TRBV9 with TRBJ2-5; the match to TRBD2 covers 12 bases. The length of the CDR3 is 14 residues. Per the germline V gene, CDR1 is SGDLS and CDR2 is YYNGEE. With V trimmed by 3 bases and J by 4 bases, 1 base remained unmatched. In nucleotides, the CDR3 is TGTGCCAGCAGCGCGGGACTAGCGGGAGAGACCCAGTACTTC. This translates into CASSAGLAGETQYF.

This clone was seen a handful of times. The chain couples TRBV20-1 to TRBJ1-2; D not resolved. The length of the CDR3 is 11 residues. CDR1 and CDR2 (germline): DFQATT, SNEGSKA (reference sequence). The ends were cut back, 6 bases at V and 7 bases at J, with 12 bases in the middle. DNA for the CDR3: TGCAGTGCCTCAGAGGTGGCTGGCTACACCTTC. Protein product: CSASEVAGYTF.

The CDR3 protein is CASSDPMGSYYEQYF. The CDR3 nucleotides read TGTGCCAGCAGTGACCCCATGGGCTCCTACTACGAGCAGTACTTC. The chain recombines TRBV25-1 with TRBJ2-7, with D unresolved. The CDR3 runs 15 residues. Between the trimmed V and J ends, which lost 3 bases and 3 bases, there was a span of 15 bases. CDR1 and CDR2 from the germline V gene are MGHDK and SYGVNS.

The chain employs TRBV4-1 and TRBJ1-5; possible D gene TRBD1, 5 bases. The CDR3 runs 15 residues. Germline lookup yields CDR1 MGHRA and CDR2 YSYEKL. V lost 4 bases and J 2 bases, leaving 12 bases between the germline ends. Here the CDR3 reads CASSPLTDRNQPQHF. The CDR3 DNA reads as TGCGCCAGCAGCCCTCTGACAGACCGCAATCAGCCCCAGCATTTT.

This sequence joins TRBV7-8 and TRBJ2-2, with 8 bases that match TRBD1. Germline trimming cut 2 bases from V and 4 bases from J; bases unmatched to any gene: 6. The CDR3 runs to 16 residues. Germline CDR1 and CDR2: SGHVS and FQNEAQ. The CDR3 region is CASSLNQGASTGELFF. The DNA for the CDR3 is TGTGCCAGCAGCTTAAACCAGGGGGCAAGCACCGGGGAGCTGTTTTTT.

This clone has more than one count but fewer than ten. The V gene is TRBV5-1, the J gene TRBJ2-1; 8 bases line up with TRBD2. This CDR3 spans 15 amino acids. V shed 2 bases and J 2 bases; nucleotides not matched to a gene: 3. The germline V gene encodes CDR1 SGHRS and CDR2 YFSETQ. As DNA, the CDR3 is TGCGCCAGCAGCTTCACTAGCGGTACCTACAATGAGCAGTTCTTC. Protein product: CASSFTSGTYNEQFF.

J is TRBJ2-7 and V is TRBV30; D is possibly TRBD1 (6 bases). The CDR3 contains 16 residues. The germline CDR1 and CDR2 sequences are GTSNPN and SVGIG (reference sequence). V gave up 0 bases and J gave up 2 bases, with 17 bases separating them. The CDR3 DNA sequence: TGTGCCTGGAGTGTAAGGTGGTCAGGGGACACCTACGAGCAGTACTTC. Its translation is CAWSVRWSGDTYEQYF.

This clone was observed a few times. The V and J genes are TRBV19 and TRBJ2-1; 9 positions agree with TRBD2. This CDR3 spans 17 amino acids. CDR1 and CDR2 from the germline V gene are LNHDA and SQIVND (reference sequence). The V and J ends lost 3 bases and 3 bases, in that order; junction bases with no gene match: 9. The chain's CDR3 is CASSMYSGSPVYNEQFF. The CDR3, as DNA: TGTGCCAGTAGTATGTATAGCGGGAGCCCCGTCTACAATGAGCAGTTCTTC.

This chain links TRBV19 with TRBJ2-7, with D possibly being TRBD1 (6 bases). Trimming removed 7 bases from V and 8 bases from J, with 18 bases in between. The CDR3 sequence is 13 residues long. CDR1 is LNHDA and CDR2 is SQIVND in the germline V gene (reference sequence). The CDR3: CASKTGTDLQQYF. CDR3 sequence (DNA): TGTGCCAGTAAGACAGGTACGGATCTCCAGCAGTACTTC.

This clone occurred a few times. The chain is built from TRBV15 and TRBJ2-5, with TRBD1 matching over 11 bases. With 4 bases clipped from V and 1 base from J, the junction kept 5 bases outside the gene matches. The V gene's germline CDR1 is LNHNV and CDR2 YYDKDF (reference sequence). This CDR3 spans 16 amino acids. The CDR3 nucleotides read TGTGCCACCAGCACGGGCGGGACAGGGGGCCAAGAGACCCAGTACTTC. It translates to CATSTGGTGGQETQYF.